This TCR beta chain derives from a study of T cell clusters in autoimmune cytopenias. Findings and limits, study-wide: A dominant lymphoma-associated repertoire apparently masked the cluster-lack signature in secondary cytopenia versus chronic lymphocytic leukemia. Functional roles of the in silico T cell clusters still await experimental validation.

CDR1 is DFQATT, CDR2 SNEGSKA, per germline (reference sequence). The CDR3 sequence is 15 residues long. For this clonotype: The target antigen is unknown.

Each sample's input was roughly 250 ng genomic DNA, some 34,000 genome equivalents. TRB was amplified by touch-down multiplex PCR, primer pools A and B combined. TCRdb re-called the multiplex PCR reads; one entry per CDR3 protein, DNA not given. This table lists 4,000 or so distinct CDR3 sequences. The sequenced material came from peripheral blood. This chain joins TRBV20-1 and TRBJ2-1; the TCRdb D gene call, TRBD2, has no DNA to confirm it. This clonotype originated in a human donor with an autoimmune cytopenia or autoimmune hepatitis (not recorded which). The CDR3 region is CSARDPGGEYNEQFF.